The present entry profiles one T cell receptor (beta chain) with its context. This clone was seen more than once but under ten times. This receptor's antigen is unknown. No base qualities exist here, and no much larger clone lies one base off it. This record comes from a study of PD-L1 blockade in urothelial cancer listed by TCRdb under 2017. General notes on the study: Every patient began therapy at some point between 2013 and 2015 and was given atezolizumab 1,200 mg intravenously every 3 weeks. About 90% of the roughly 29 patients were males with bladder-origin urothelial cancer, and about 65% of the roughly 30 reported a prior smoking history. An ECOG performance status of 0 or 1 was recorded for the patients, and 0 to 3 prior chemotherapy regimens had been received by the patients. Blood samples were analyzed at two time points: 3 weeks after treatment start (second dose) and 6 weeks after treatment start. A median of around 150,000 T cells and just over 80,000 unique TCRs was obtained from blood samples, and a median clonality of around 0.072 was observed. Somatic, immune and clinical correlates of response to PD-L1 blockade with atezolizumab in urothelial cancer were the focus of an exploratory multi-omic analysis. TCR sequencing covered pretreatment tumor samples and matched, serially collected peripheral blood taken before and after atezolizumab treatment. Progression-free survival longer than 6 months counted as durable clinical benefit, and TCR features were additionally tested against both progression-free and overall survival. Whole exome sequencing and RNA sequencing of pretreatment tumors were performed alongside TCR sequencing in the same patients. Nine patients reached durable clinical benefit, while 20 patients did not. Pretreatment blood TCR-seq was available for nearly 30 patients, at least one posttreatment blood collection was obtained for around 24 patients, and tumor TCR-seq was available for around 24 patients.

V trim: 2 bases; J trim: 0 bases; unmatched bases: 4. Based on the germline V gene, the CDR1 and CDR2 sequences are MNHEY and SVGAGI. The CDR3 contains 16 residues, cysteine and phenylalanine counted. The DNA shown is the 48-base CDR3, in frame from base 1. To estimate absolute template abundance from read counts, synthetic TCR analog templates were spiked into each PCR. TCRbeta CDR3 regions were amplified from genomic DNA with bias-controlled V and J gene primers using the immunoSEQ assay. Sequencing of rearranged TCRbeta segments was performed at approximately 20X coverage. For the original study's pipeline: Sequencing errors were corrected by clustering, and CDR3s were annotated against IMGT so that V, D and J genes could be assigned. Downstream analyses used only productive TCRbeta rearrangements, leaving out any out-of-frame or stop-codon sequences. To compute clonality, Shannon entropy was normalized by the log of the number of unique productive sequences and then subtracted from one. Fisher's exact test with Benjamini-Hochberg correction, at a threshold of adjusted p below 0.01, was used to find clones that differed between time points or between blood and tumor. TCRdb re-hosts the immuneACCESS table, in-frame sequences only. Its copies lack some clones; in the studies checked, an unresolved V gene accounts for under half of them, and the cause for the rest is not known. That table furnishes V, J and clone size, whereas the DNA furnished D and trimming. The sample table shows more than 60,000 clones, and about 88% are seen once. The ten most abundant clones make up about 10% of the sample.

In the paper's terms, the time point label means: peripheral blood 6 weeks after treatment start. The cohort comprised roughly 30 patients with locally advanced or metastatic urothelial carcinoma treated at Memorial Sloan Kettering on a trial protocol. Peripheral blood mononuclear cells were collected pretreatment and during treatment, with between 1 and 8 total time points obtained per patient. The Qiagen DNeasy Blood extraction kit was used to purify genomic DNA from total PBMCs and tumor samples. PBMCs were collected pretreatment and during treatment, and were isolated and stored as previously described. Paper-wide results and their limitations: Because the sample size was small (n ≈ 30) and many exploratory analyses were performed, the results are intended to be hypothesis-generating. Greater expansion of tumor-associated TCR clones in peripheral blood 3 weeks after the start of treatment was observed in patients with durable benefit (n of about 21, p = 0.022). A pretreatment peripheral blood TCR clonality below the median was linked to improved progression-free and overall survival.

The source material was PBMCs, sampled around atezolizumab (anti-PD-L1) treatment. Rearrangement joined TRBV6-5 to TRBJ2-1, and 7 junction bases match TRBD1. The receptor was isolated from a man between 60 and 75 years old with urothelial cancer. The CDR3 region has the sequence CASSYNRGFSYNEQFF. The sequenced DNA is TGTGCCAGCAGTTACAACAGGGGCTTCTCCTACAATGAGCAGTTCTTC.